This T cell receptor beta chain was observed in a study of monozygotic twins with inflammatory bowel disease. Two nested PCRs, of around 15 and 9 cycles, processed TCRalpha and TCRbeta cDNA. TCRdb reworked the 5' RACE reads into one entry per CDR3 protein, no DNA. The table for this sample gives approximately 400,000 distinct CDR3 sequences. Points on this clonotype: Its matching antigen is unknown.

This CDR3 has 15 amino acids. Germline CDR1 is MDHEN and CDR2 is SYDVKM. Findings and limits, study-wide: The data offered no way to tell different T cell subtypes apart. Against healthy co-twins, IBD patients had lower TCRbeta diversity (measured by inverse Simpson).

Per donor there was one draw, yielding a blood sample of around 2.5 ml. The TCR comes from a human donor with ulcerative colitis or Crohn's disease, or a healthy co-twin of an affected twin (not recorded which). Sequencing used blood. The rearrangement uses TRBV28 and TRBJ2-7; the D call of TRBD2 rests on TCRdb alone, since no DNA is present to check it. CDR3 sequence reads: CASSSGGRSSYEQYF.